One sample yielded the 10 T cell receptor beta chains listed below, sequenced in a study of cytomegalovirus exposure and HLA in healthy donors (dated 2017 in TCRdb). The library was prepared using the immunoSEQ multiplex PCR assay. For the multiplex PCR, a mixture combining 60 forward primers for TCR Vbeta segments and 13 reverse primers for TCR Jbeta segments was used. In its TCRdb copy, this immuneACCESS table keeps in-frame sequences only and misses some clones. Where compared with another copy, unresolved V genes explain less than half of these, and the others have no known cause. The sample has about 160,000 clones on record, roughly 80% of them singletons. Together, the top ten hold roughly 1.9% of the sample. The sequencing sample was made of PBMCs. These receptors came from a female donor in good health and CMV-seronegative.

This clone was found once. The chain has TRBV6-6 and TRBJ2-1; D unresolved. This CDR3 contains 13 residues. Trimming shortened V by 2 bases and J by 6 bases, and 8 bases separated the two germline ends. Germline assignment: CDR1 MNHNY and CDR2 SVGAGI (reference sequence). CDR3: CASSYSLVNEQFF. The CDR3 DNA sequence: TGTGCCAGCAGTTACAGTCTAGTCAATGAGCAGTTCTTC.

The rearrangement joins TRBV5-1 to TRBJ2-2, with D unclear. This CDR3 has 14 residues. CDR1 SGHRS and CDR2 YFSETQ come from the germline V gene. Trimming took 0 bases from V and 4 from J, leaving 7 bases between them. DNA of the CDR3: TGCGCCAGCAGCTTGGTCGGTCCCACCGGGGAGCTGTTTTTT. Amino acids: CASSLVGPTGELFF.

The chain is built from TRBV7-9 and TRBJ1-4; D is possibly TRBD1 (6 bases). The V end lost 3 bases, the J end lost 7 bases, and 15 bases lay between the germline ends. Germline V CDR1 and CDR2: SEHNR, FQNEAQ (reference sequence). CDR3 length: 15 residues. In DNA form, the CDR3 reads TGTGCCAGCAGCTTCGATCAGGGGTTAGGTGAAAAACTGTTTTTT. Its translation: CASSFDQGLGEKLFF.

The CDR3 reads CASSFEVQGGSNEKLFF. The CDR3 DNA reads TGTGCCAGCAGCTTCGAAGTCCAGGGAGGGTCGAATGAAAAACTGTTTTTT. This chain uses TRBV5-5 with TRBJ1-4; weak D call: TRBD1 (5 bases). CDR3 length: 17 residues. In germline, CDR1 is SGHKS, CDR2 YYEKEE (reference sequence). The V and J ends lost 2 bases and 5 bases respectively, with 19 bases between them.

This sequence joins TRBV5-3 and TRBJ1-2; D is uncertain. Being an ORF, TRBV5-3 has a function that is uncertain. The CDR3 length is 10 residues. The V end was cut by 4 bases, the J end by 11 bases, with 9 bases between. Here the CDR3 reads CARSRRGYTF. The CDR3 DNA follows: TGTGCCAGAAGCCGCCGGGGTTACACCTTC.

The CDR3 loop is CASSRGQGNNEKLFF. In nucleotides, the CDR3 is TGTGCCAGCAGCCGGGGACAGGGGAATAATGAAAAACTGTTTTTT. V usage is TRBV6-6 and J usage is TRBJ1-4; 10 nucleotides align to TRBD1. V shed 6 bases and J 4 bases; nucleotides not matched to a gene: 5. Germline loops: CDR1 MNHNY, CDR2 SVGAGI (reference sequence). The CDR3 length is 15 residues.

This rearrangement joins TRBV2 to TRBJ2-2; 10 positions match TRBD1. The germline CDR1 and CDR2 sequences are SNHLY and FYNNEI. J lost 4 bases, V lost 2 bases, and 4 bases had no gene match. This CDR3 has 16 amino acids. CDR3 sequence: CASSEKRDRGTGELFF. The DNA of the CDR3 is TGTGCCAGCAGTGAAAAAAGGGACAGGGGCACCGGGGAGCTGTTTTTT.

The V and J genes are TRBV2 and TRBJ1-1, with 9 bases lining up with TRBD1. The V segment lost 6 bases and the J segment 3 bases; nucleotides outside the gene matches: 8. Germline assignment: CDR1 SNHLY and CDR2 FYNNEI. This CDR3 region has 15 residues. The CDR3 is CASRTGGSMDTEAFF. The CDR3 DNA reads TGTGCCAGCAGGACAGGGGGGAGTATGGACACTGAAGCTTTCTTT.

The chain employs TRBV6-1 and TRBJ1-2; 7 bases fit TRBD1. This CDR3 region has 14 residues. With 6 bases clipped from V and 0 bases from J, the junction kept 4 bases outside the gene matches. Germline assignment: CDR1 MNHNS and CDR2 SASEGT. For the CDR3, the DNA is TGTGCCAGCAGCCGACAGGGATCTAACTATGGCTACACCTTC. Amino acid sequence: CASSRQGSNYGYTF.

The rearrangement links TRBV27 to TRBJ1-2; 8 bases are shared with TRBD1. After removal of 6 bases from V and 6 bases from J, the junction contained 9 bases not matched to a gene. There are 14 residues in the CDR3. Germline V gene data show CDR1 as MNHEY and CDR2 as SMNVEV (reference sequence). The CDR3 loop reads CASSSLTGVNGYTF. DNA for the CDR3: TGTGCCAGCAGCTCCCTGACAGGGGTCAATGGCTACACCTTC.